The 3 T cell receptor beta chains reported below all come from one sample, sequenced in a study of blood T cell repertoires in COVID-19. Profiled with immunoSEQ multiplex PCR; TCRdb holds only in-frame clones, not every one. The repertoire includes approximately 210,000 clones, roughly 88% of them detected once, and 1.5% sits in the top ten. Sequencing input: peripheral blood. These receptors came from a man aged 18 to 29 with active or convalescent COVID-19.

This clone came up once. Here the CDR3 DNA reads TGTGCCAGCAGCTTATCAACGGGACAGGGACTTTATGGCTACACCTTC. Protein sequence: CASSLSTGQGLYGYTF. V is TRBV7-3 and J is TRBJ1-2; 9 bases map to TRBD1. Germline V gene sequence: CDR1 SGHTA, CDR2 FQGTGA. V trimming: 2 bases; J trimming: 5 bases; junction bases outside the gene matches: 9. This CDR3 has 16 amino acids.

The rearrangement uses TRBV2 and TRBJ2-2, with 8 positions matching TRBD2. V lost 8 bases, J lost 3 bases, and 8 bases stayed unmatched. The CDR3 spans 15 residues. Germline lookup yields CDR1 SNHLY and CDR2 FYNNEI. The CDR3 here is CASVYGGADTGELFF. The CDR3 DNA sequence: TGTGCCAGCGTTTACGGGGGGGCCGACACCGGGGAGCTGTTTTTT.

V gene TRBV6-5 combines with J gene TRBJ2-2; TRBD2 agrees at 10 bases. The CDR3 is 15 residues long. V shed 6 bases and J 6 bases; nucleotides not matched to a gene: 7. Germline V gene lookup returns CDR1 MNHEY and CDR2 SVGAGI. The CDR3 loop is CASSLAGGVAGELFF. The DNA of the CDR3 is TGTGCCAGCAGCTTAGCGGGAGGAGTCGCCGGGGAGCTGTTTTTT.